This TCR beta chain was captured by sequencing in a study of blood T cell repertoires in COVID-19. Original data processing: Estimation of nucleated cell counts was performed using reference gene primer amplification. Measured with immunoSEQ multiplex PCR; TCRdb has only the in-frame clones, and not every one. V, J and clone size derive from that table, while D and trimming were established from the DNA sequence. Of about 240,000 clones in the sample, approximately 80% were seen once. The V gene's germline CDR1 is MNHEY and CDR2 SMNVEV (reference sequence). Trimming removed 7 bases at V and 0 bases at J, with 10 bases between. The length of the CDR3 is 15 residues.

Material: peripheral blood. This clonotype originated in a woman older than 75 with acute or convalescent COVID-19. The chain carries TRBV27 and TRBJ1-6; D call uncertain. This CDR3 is CASNRGSSYNSPLHF. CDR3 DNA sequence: TGTGCCAGCAACCGGGGTAGCTCCTATAATTCACCCCTCCACTTT.